The 27 T cell receptor beta chains in this list originate from one sample, sequenced in a study of shared clonotypes between healthy human individuals. The protocol was immunoSEQ multiplex PCR, while the TCRdb copy is restricted to in-frame clones and leaves out a portion. Of about 1.1 million clones listed, approximately 80% are singletons. The source material was memory CD4+ T cells from PBMCs. Subset in this sample: CD45RA-negative fraction. The receptor source for this set is a man aged 18 to 29 in good health. Some clones in this sample may be carry-over from other donors' samples.

V usage is TRBV18 and J usage is TRBJ1-3, with TRBD1 matching 8 bases. The V segment lost 0 bases and the J segment 3 bases; nucleotides outside the gene matches: 7. The CDR3 runs 17 residues. Per germline, CDR1 KGHSH and CDR2 LQKENI. This chain's CDR3 is CASSPPQAGGLGNTIYF. CDR3 sequence (DNA): TGTGCCAGCTCACCACCGCAGGCAGGGGGCCTTGGAAACACCATATATTTT.

This clone was seen many times. The V and J genes are TRBV7-7 and TRBJ2-5; D perhaps matches TRBD1 (6 bases). The V end lost 0 bases, the J end lost 5 bases, and 16 bases lay between the germline ends. Germline V gene data show CDR1 as SSHAT and CDR2 as FNYEAQ (reference sequence). The CDR3 runs to 16 residues. The CDR3 nucleotides are TGTGCCAGCAGCTTAGCCCCGGCAGGGCAGGGGGAGACCCAGTACTTC. Its translation is CASSLAPAGQGETQYF.

This sequence joins TRBV4-1 and TRBJ1-1, with D hard to call. Trimming shortened V by 3 bases and J by 0 bases, and 17 bases separated the two germline ends. The length of the CDR3 is 17 residues. The germline gives CDR1 MGHRA, CDR2 YSYEKL. This chain's CDR3 is CASSHGNLGRMNTEAFF. CDR3 nucleotides: TGCGCCAGCAGCCACGGGAACCTAGGGAGGATGAACACTGAAGCTTTCTTT.

J is TRBJ2-7 and V is TRBV27; 8 bases align to TRBD1. CDR1 is MNHEY and CDR2 is SMNVEV in the germline V gene (reference sequence). The CDR3 length is 14 residues. V dropped 4 bases and J dropped 4; count of bases not matched to a gene: 6. CDR3 DNA: TGTGCCAGCAGTTCCGACAGGGGTCTTTACGAGCAGTACTTC. Its protein product is CASSSDRGLYEQYF.

Note on this clone: One base away lies a much larger clone, so this may be a sequencing read error. Other nucleotide sequences from this sample produce the same CDR3. This chain links TRBV5-4 with TRBJ2-5; 7 nucleotides line up with TRBD1. From germline, CDR1 is SGHNT and CDR2 YYREEE (reference sequence). The CDR3 consists of 14 residues. V lost 0 bases to trimming and J lost 2 bases; unmatched junction nucleotides: 1. As DNA, the CDR3 is TGTGCCAGCAGCTTGGGACAGGGACAAGAGACCCAGTACTTC. Its translation is CASSLGQGQETQYF. The complete variable domain, with remaining parts taken from reference TRBV5-4 and TRBJ2-5, reads ETGVTQSPTHLIKTRGQQVTLRCSSQSGHNTVSWYQQALGQGPQFIFQYYREEENGRGNFPPRFSGLQFPNYSSELNVNALELDDSALYLCASSLGQGQETQYFGPGTRLLVL.

The genes are TRBV2 and TRBJ2-5, with D perhaps assigned TRBD1 or TRBD2 (5 bases each). The V end was cut by 2 bases, the J end by 2 bases, with 12 bases between. Per germline, CDR1 SNHLY and CDR2 FYNNEI. There are 15 residues in the CDR3. In DNA, the CDR3 is TGTGCCAGCAGTGAATTTGGGGGTGGGCAAGAGACCCAGTACTTC. Amino acid sequence: CASSEFGGGQETQYF.

Concerning this clone: The likely explanation is a read error, given a far larger clone one base away. Other DNA sequences in the same sample also yield this CDR3. This chain uses TRBV7-2 with TRBJ2-1; no clear D. This CDR3 contains 13 residues. CDR1 SGHTA and CDR2 FQGNSA come from the germline V gene. V was pared by 1 base and J by 5 bases, with 6 bases between. The CDR3 sequence is CASSLGRDNEQFF. The CDR3 DNA reads as TGTGCCAGCAGCTTAGGTAGGGACAATGAGCAGTTCTTC.

This clone was picked up a small number of times. Additional DNA sequences in this sample encode the identical CDR3. V is TRBV5-1 and J is TRBJ2-2; the D gene could be TRBD1 or TRBD2 (5 bases each). Germline CDR1 reads SGHRS; CDR2 reads YFSETQ. The CDR3 is made up of 16 amino acids. V was shortened by 2 bases and J by 3 bases, with 14 bases between the two germline ends. The CDR3 DNA reads as TGCGCCAGCAGCTTCGGGACCAGCGGATACACCGGGGAGCTGTTTTTT. It encodes CASSFGTSGYTGELFF.

The genes are TRBV28 and TRBJ2-1, with D possibly TRBD1 on 6 matching bases. The germline CDR1 and CDR2 sequences are MDHEN and SYDVKM. CDR3 length equals 15 residues. With 6 bases removed from V and 12 bases from J, the gap between germline ends came to 24 bases. The CDR3 here is CASSQRDTISRRQFF. CDR3 nucleotides: TGTGCCAGCAGCCAACGGGACACCATTTCTCGTCGGCAGTTCTTC.

The rearrangement links TRBV7-2 to TRBJ1-4; unclear D gene. CDR1 is SGHTA, CDR2 FQGNSA, per germline. V was trimmed by 5 bases and J by 5 bases, leaving 15 bases between them. The CDR3 spans 15 residues. The CDR3 region is CASSPHRVPNEKLFF. The CDR3 DNA reads as TGTGCCAGCAGCCCGCACCGGGTCCCGAATGAAAAACTGTTTTTT.

The V call is TRBV5-1, the J call TRBJ2-7; D perhaps matches TRBD2 (6 bases). The CDR3 extends over 15 amino acids. The V gene's germline CDR1 is SGHRS and CDR2 YFSETQ. V lost 4 bases to trimming and J lost 5 bases, with 19 bases between them. The CDR3 loop reads CASSDPKEGRNEQYF. CDR3 coding DNA: TGCGCCAGCAGCGACCCTAAGGAGGGTCGGAACGAGCAGTACTTC.

V usage is TRBV5-4 and J usage is TRBJ2-5, with D hard to call. The closer fit of TRBJ2-7 to the DNA end suggests the J call may be wrong. Germline values: CDR1 SGHNT, CDR2 YYREEE (reference sequence). The CDR3 loop spans 15 amino acids. CDR3 nucleotides: TGTGCCAGCAGCTTGGGTGGCAGCCTCTCCTACGAGCAGTACTTC. This sequence encodes CASSLGGSLSYEQYF.

CDR3 loop: CASRVLSSYNEQFF. The CDR3 DNA reads as TGCGCCAGCAGGGTTCTAAGCTCCTACAATGAGCAGTTCTTC. The chain couples TRBV5-1 to TRBJ2-1, with unresolved D. Trimming left V 5 bases short and J 0 bases short, with 9 bases between. The V gene's germline CDR1 is SGHRS and CDR2 YFSETQ. The CDR3 consists of 14 residues.

The rearrangement links TRBV29-1 to TRBJ1-1; D remains unclear. V shed 4 bases and J shed 7 bases, with 13 bases lying between them. CDR1 is SQVTM and CDR2 is ANQGSEA in the germline V gene. The CDR3 runs 12 residues. As DNA, the CDR3 is TGCAGCGTTGGGGCAGGCGCCATTGAAGCTTTCTTT. This sequence encodes CSVGAGAIEAFF.

The gene calls are TRBV2 and TRBJ1-4; TRBD1 might be the D (6 bases). This CDR3 is built from 15 residues. From germline, CDR1 is SNHLY and CDR2 FYNNEI. V was trimmed by 2 bases and J by 8 bases, leaving 15 bases between them. The CDR3 coding sequence is TGTGCCAGCAGTGAACTGGTACAGGGAGGGGAAAAACTGTTTTTT. Its translation is CASSELVQGGEKLFF.

This sequence joins TRBV28 and TRBJ1-4, with D hard to call. Per germline, CDR1 MDHEN and CDR2 SYDVKM. V was pared by 2 bases and J by 9 bases, with 7 bases between. The CDR3 runs 12 residues. The CDR3 loop reads CASSLGSQKLFF. The CDR3 bases are TGTGCCAGCAGTTTAGGGAGTCAAAAACTGTTTTTT.

The chain uses TRBV5-5 and TRBJ1-5; D remains unclear. Between the trimmed V and J ends, which lost 1 base and 4 bases, there was a span of 6 bases. CDR1 SGHKS and CDR2 YYEKEE come from the germline V gene (reference sequence). This CDR3 has 13 amino acids. The CDR3 sequence is CASSLYKNQPQHF. As DNA, the CDR3 is TGTGCCAGCAGCTTGTACAAGAATCAGCCCCAGCATTTT.

The V gene is TRBV5-6, the J gene TRBJ2-3; 10 bases agree with TRBD1. This CDR3 spans 15 amino acids. From germline, CDR1 is SGHDT and CDR2 YYEEEE. V was clipped by 7 bases and J by 11 bases; unmatched bases: 16. CDR3 region: CASVRFPGQGNKQYF. In nucleotides, the CDR3 is TGTGCCAGCGTACGTTTCCCGGGACAGGGGAACAAGCAGTATTTT.

This clone occurred once. The chain has TRBV20-1 and TRBJ2-1, with D tentatively TRBD1 or TRBD2 (6 bases each). Looked up from germline, CDR1 is DFQATT and CDR2 is SNEGSKA (reference sequence). The length of the CDR3 is 10 residues. With 0 bases removed from V and 16 bases from J, the gap between germline ends came to 10 bases. The CDR3 is CSAREGGGFF. The DNA for the CDR3 is TGCAGTGCTAGAGAGGGGGGCGGATTCTTC.

The V gene is TRBV6-6, the J gene TRBJ2-7; D unclear. Between the trimmed V and J ends, which lost 6 bases and 4 bases, there was a span of 13 bases. Germline V gene sequence: CDR1 MNHNY, CDR2 SVGAGI (reference sequence). The CDR3 length is 13 residues. CDR3 nucleotide sequence: TGTGCCAGCAGCAAGATAGGTTCTTACGAGCAGTACTTC. This gives the protein CASSKIGSYEQYF.

V gene TRBV18 combines with J gene TRBJ2-2, with 7 bases lining up with TRBD1. The CDR3 contains 15 residues. Unmatched junction bases numbered 7, after V lost 3 bases and J lost 6 bases. CDR1 and CDR2 (germline): KGHSH, LQKENI. DNA for the CDR3: TGTGCCAGCTCACCTAATACAGGGGAATCCGGGGAGCTGTTTTTT. Protein: CASSPNTGESGELFF.

This chain uses TRBV6-6 with TRBJ2-4, with 8 bases lining up with TRBD2. The V and J ends lost 8 bases and 6 bases, in that order; junction bases with no gene match: 9. The CDR3 is 14 residues long. In germline, CDR1 is MNHNY, CDR2 SVGAGI (reference sequence). The chain's CDR3 is CASSIGTRGNIQYF. The CDR3 region has the DNA TGTGCCAGCTCAATCGGGACTAGGGGAAACATTCAGTACTTC.

This chain connects TRBV5-4 to TRBJ2-3; unclear D gene. The CDR3 consists of 15 residues. Trimming took 2 bases from V and 0 from J, leaving 10 bases between them. Germline-derived CDR1 and CDR2 are SGHNT and YYREEE (reference sequence). The CDR3 sequence is CASSFRRSSTDTQYF. CDR3 DNA sequence: TGTGCCAGCAGCTTTCGACGATCTAGCACAGATACGCAGTATTTT.

This clone was detected a few times. The chain recombines TRBV11-2 with TRBJ2-3; D gene unclear. Germline values: CDR1 SGHAT, CDR2 FQNNGV. V shed 4 bases and J shed 2 bases, with 13 bases lying between them. The CDR3 covers 15 residues. The CDR3 DNA follows: TGTGCCAGCAGCTACGTGGGCGGCCTCACAGATACGCAGTATTTT. It encodes CASSYVGGLTDTQYF.

This rearrangement joins TRBV28 to TRBJ2-7, with D unresolved. Germline loops: CDR1 MDHEN, CDR2 SYDVKM. Trimming removed 1 base at V and 1 base at J, with 11 bases between. The CDR3 has 15 residues. CDR3 amino acids: CASSLSMGKSYEQYF. The DNA of the CDR3 is TGTGCCAGCAGTTTATCCATGGGCAAGTCCTACGAGCAGTACTTC.

This chain connects TRBV28 to TRBJ1-1; possible D gene TRBD1, 5 bases. Germline CDR1 is MDHEN and CDR2 is SYDVKM. The ends were cut back, 10 bases at V and 5 bases at J, with 14 bases in the middle. The length of the CDR3 is 12 residues. CDR3 region: CATKVGGTEAFF. CDR3 DNA sequence: TGTGCCACCAAAGTGGGGGGTACTGAAGCTTTCTTT.

This clone has just a few counts. Additional DNA sequences in this sample encode the identical CDR3. CDR3 nucleotide sequence: TGTGCCAGCAGCCCCCGGACAGGCGACGAGCAGTACTTC. Protein sequence: CASSPRTGDEQYF. The V and J genes are TRBV4-2 and TRBJ2-7; 7 bases are shared with TRBD1. This CDR3 comprises 13 residues. The V gene's germline CDR1 is LGHNA and CDR2 YNFKEQ. The V segment lost 4 bases and the J segment 5 bases; nucleotides outside the gene matches: 5.